Below, 20 T cell receptor beta chains from the same sample are listed, as sequenced in a study of shared clonotypes between healthy human individuals. Clones were sequenced by immunoSEQ multiplex PCR, and TCRdb holds only the in-frame ones, with some missing. The data contain millions of clones, approximately 94% of them singletons. Naive CD8 cells lacked CD45RO and underwent positive selection for CCR7, leaving out terminally differentiated effector memory CD45RA+ cells. Input material: naive CD8+ T cells from PBMCs. These receptors all stem from a man between 18 and 35 years old in good health. Some clones in this sample may be carry-over from other donors' samples.

This clone was recorded a few times. This CDR3 reads CASTFHTEAFF. The CDR3 region has the DNA TGTGCCAGCACCTTTCACACTGAAGCTTTCTTT. The J gene is TRBJ1-1, the V gene TRBV28; D not certain. Per the germline V gene, CDR1 is MDHEN and CDR2 is SYDVKM. The CDR3 has 11 residues. The V gene lost 7 bases and the J gene lost 3 bases, with 6 bases spanning the gap. The full variable domain, completed using reference TRBV28 and TRBJ1-1, is DVKVTQSSRYLVKRTGEKVFLECVQDMDHENMFWYRQDPGLGLRLIYFSYDVKMKEKGDIPEGYSVSREKKERFSLILESASTNQTSMYLCASTFHTEAFFGQGTRLTVV.

The genes are TRBV7-8 and TRBJ1-1, with a weak D call TRBD1 (5 bases). The CDR3 runs to 13 residues. V was trimmed by 3 bases and J by 5 bases, leaving 10 bases between them. CDR1 SGHVS and CDR2 FQNEAQ come from the germline V gene. This CDR3 reads CASSFRGNTEAFF. For the CDR3, the DNA is TGTGCCAGCAGCTTTAGGGGAAATACTGAAGCTTTCTTT.

On this clone: Different DNA sequences within this sample yield the same CDR3. The chain combines TRBV12-5 with TRBJ2-3; D gene uncertain. Trimming took 3 bases from V and 0 from J, leaving 1 base between them. In germline, CDR1 is LGHNT, CDR2 FRNRAP. CDR3 size: 12 residues. CDR3 DNA sequence: TGTGCTAGTGGTTTAAGCACAGATACGCAGTATTTT. Amino acid sequence: CASGLSTDTQYF.

This clone came up once. The V call is TRBV15, the J call TRBJ2-5; a weak D match, TRBD1 (5 bases). CDR3 length: 13 residues. V dropped 5 bases and J dropped 2 bases, with 9 bases sitting between them. The germline V gene encodes CDR1 LNHNV and CDR2 YYDKDF (reference sequence). The CDR3 DNA reads as TGTGCCACCAGCGGGGCGGCACAAGAGACCCAGTACTTC. Amino acid sequence: CATSGAAQETQYF.

The rearrangement links TRBV10-2 to TRBJ2-7; D is perhaps TRBD1 (5 bases). Germline V gene data show CDR1 as WSHSY and CDR2 as SAAADI. Trimming left V 6 bases short and J 0 bases short, with 6 bases between. CDR3 length: 12 amino acids. The DNA of the CDR3 is TGCGCCAGCAGGGACACCTCCTACGAGCAGTACTTC. This gives the protein CASRDTSYEQYF.

The V call is TRBV27, the J call TRBJ1-1, with 11 bases aligning to TRBD1. There are 16 residues in the CDR3. J gave up 5 bases and V 4 bases, and 9 bases lay outside the gene matches. Germline-derived CDR1 and CDR2 are MNHEY and SMNVEV (reference sequence). This chain's CDR3 is CASSSWGQGGGTEAFF. CDR3 coding DNA: TGTGCCAGCAGTTCCTGGGGACAGGGGGGAGGGACTGAAGCTTTCTTT.

V is TRBV19 and J is TRBJ2-7, with D perhaps matching TRBD1 (5 bases). CDR1 LNHDA and CDR2 SQIVND come from the germline V gene (reference sequence). Trimming pared 8 bases from V and 2 bases from J, leaving 22 bases between. This CDR3 is 16 amino acids long. Written as DNA, the CDR3 is TGTGCCAGTGGAACGGATCAGTCAGGGCTAACCTACGAGCAGTACTTC. Its protein is CASGTDQSGLTYEQYF.

V gene TRBV5-1 combines with J gene TRBJ1-5, with D uncertain. This CDR3 has 14 amino acids. In germline, CDR1 is SGHRS, CDR2 YFSETQ. V was cut by 4 bases and J by 2 bases, with 10 bases left in between. CDR3 region: CASSPTYGNQPQHF. Here the CDR3 DNA reads TGCGCCAGCAGCCCCACCTATGGCAATCAGCCCCAGCATTTT.

The rearrangement uses TRBV6-1 and TRBJ2-3; TRBD1 is a possible D gene (6 bases). Germline-derived CDR1 and CDR2 are MNHNS and SASEGT. The V end was cut by 4 bases, the J end by 4 bases, with 9 bases between. The CDR3 has 13 residues. Written as DNA, the CDR3 is TGTGCCAGCAGTGGACGACAGGCAGATACGCAGTATTTT. Amino acids: CASSGRQADTQYF.

The chain links TRBV27 to TRBJ1-1; TRBD1 agrees at 8 bases. This CDR3 contains 15 residues. The V and J ends lost 4 bases and 6 bases, in that order; junction bases with no gene match: 10. Germline V gives CDR1 MNHEY, CDR2 SMNVEV (reference sequence). The CDR3 loop reads CASSSSRQGPPEAFF. As DNA, the CDR3 is TGTGCCAGCAGTTCCTCACGACAGGGGCCCCCTGAAGCTTTCTTT.

The V and J genes are TRBV9 and TRBJ2-5; TRBD1 or TRBD2 may be the D gene (6 bases each). Looked up from germline, CDR1 is SGDLS and CDR2 is YYNGEE. The CDR3 runs to 14 residues. V was clipped by 4 bases and J by 2 bases, with 12 bases between them. CDR3 sequence (DNA): TGTGCCAGCAGCCCAAGGGGGGTTCAAGAGACCCAGTACTTC. This codes for CASSPRGVQETQYF.

In this sample, this clone turned up once. The same CDR3 can be traced to other DNA sequences in this sample. The genes are TRBV9 and TRBJ1-2; D might be TRBD1 (5 bases). This CDR3 is built from 14 residues. The germline V gene has CDR1 SGDLS and CDR2 YYNGEE. With 0 bases removed from V and 5 bases from J, the gap between germline ends came to 11 bases. CDR3 sequence: CASSVGGKGYGYTF. The DNA for the CDR3 is TGTGCCAGCAGCGTAGGCGGGAAGGGGTATGGCTACACCTTC.

The chain combines TRBV28 with TRBJ1-1, with a tentative D call TRBD1 (6 bases). V was shortened by 3 bases and J by 7 bases, with 30 bases between the two germline ends. The germline gives CDR1 MDHEN, CDR2 SYDVKM. CDR3 size: 19 residues. The CDR3 DNA reads TGTGCCAGCAGTTTCCCAAAAACTACCGGGACACTCCCGATGGGTGAAGCTTTCTTT. Translation gives CASSFPKTTGTLPMGEAFF.

The rearrangement links TRBV7-9 to TRBJ1-1; a weak D match, TRBD1 (5 bases). CDR1 and CDR2 (germline): SEHNR, FQNEAQ (reference sequence). Trimming took off 3 bases at V and 5 bases at J, with 16 bases between the two ends. This CDR3 has 15 residues. The CDR3 DNA reads TGTGCCAGCAGCTTCCCCGGGACCCTGCGGACTGAAGCTTTCTTT. Translating it yields CASSFPGTLRTEAFF.

The chain combines TRBV5-3 with TRBJ1-4; the match to TRBD1 covers 10 bases. TRBV5-3 is an ORF, with its function uncertain. CDR3 length: 16 residues. The junction had 9 bases not matched to a gene; V was cut back by 4 bases and J by 6 bases. The DNA of the CDR3 is TGTGCCAGAAGCCCGAGGCCCGGGACAGGGGATGAAAAACTGTTTTTT. It encodes CARSPRPGTGDEKLFF.

The rearrangement joins TRBV7-6 to TRBJ1-4; 7 positions match TRBD1. This CDR3 region has 16 residues. The germline CDR1 and CDR2 sequences are SGHVS and FNYEAQ. V shed 5 bases, J shed 3 bases, and the junction held 9 bases outside the gene matches. The CDR3 region is CASSGRPGTANEKLFF. CDR3 DNA sequence: TGTGCCAGCAGCGGAAGACCCGGGACAGCTAATGAAAAACTGTTTTTT.

V usage is TRBV5-1 and J usage is TRBJ1-1, with TRBD1 matching over 8 bases. This CDR3 comprises 15 residues. The junction had 5 bases not matched to a gene; V was cut back by 4 bases and J by 0 bases. CDR1 SGHRS and CDR2 YFSETQ come from the germline V gene. CDR3 amino acids: CASSARGHMNTEAFF. Written as DNA, the CDR3 is TGCGCCAGCAGCGCCAGGGGGCACATGAACACTGAAGCTTTCTTT.

This sequence joins TRBV10-2 and TRBJ2-1; D is possibly TRBD2 (6 bases). The V end was cut by 2 bases, the J end by 1 base, with 6 bases between. CDR1 and CDR2 from the germline V gene are WSHSY and SAAADI. The CDR3 is 14 amino acids. CDR3 amino acids: CASSEGRSYNEQFF. The CDR3 DNA is TGCGCCAGCAGTGAGGGGAGGTCCTACAATGAGCAGTTCTTC.

The rearrangement uses TRBV5-1 and TRBJ2-7; D possibly matches TRBD1 or TRBD2 (5 bases each). Trimming pared 2 bases from V and 0 bases from J, leaving 21 bases between. The CDR3 is made up of 18 amino acids. CDR1 and CDR2 from the germline V gene are SGHRS and YFSETQ. The CDR3 DNA reads as TGCGCCAGCAGCTTAGAACGTCCGGGACGGACATTCTCCTACGAGCAGTACTTC. This codes for CASSLERPGRTFSYEQYF. The full variable domain, in which reference TRBV5-1 and TRBJ2-7 provide the parts outside the CDR3, is KAGVTQTPRYLIKTRGQQVTLSCSPISGHRSVSWYQQTPGQGLQFLFEYFSETQRNKGNFPGRFSGRQFSNSRSEMNVSTLELGDSALYLCASSLERPGRTFSYEQYFGPGTRLTVT.

The chain combines TRBV6-5 with TRBJ1-2; D is undetermined. Looked up from germline, CDR1 is MNHEY and CDR2 is SVGAGI. Trimming stripped 5 bases from V and 8 bases from J, with 18 bases between. CDR3 length: 14 residues. In DNA form, the CDR3 reads TGTGCCAGCAGTCCCGAACTTGAACTGAGGGGCTACACCTTC. Protein sequence: CASSPELELRGYTF.